One sample yielded the 12 T cell receptor beta chains listed below, sequenced in a study of graft-versus-host responses after intestinal transplantation. Their specific antigens are unknown. Assay: immunoSEQ multiplex PCR; the TCRdb copy retains only in-frame clones and omits some. The table lists about 36,000 clones, less than 95% of them singletons. The sample here was unstimulated CD4+ T cells sorted from spleen or lymph node cells, taken before transplant. Receptor source: a human donor who was the organ donor for an intestinal transplant.

The J gene is TRBJ1-5, the V gene TRBV11-2; possible D gene TRBD1, 5 bases. Germline CDR1 and CDR2: SGHAT and FQNNGV. The CDR3 has 14 residues. V dropped 5 bases and J dropped 3 bases, with 11 bases sitting between them. CDR3 bases: TGTGCCAGCAGCCCGGGACTGCACAATCAGCCCCAGCATTTT. Amino acid sequence: CASSPGLHNQPQHF.

This chain links TRBV10-1 with TRBJ2-2, with a tentative D call TRBD1 (5 bases). CDR1 is WNHNN, CDR2 SYGVQD, per germline (reference sequence). V lost 8 bases and J 1 base, leaving 14 bases between the germline ends. CDR3 length: 15 residues. The DNA for the CDR3 is TGCGCCAGCTCAACCTTCACAGGGAACACCGGGGAGCTGTTTTTT. Translating it yields CASSTFTGNTGELFF.

This chain joins TRBV30 and TRBJ2-7; 7 bases are shared with TRBD1. Germline V lookup: CDR1 GTSNPN, CDR2 SVGIG (reference sequence). This CDR3 is built from 12 residues. V was pared by 4 bases and J by 3 bases, with 3 bases of the junction left unmatched. The CDR3 here is CAWKAGGYEQYF. The DNA of the CDR3 is TGTGCCTGGAAGGCAGGGGGCTACGAGCAGTACTTC.

The V and J genes are TRBV11-3 and TRBJ2-7; D might be TRBD2 (5 bases). Germline assignment: CDR1 SGHNT and CDR2 YENEEA. The CDR3 loop spans 13 amino acids. V was clipped by 5 bases and J by 4 bases, with 12 bases between them. This CDR3 is CASSPRTGYEQYF. The CDR3 nucleotides read TGTGCCAGCAGCCCGAGAACGGGATACGAGCAGTACTTC.

The chain carries TRBV27 and TRBJ1-2, with 8 bases identical to TRBD1. Germline V gene lookup returns CDR1 MNHEY and CDR2 SMNVEV (reference sequence). V shed 2 bases and J 3 bases; nucleotides not matched to a gene: 2. The CDR3 runs to 14 residues. CDR3 region: CASSLAGGDYGYTF. The CDR3, as DNA: TGTGCCAGCAGTTTAGCAGGGGGCGACTATGGCTACACCTTC.

V is TRBV18 and J is TRBJ1-4; no clear D gene. From germline, CDR1 is KGHSH and CDR2 LQKENI. Between the trimmed V and J ends, which lost 2 bases and 4 bases, there was a span of 11 bases. The CDR3 is 15 residues long. The CDR3: CASSPAPDHNEKLFF. The DNA of the CDR3 is TGTGCCAGCTCACCAGCCCCCGATCATAATGAAAAACTGTTTTTT.

This chain connects TRBV9 to TRBJ2-3; 9 bases map to TRBD2. CDR3 length: 15 amino acids. The V gene's germline CDR1 is SGDLS and CDR2 YYNGEE. Losses at the gene ends were 5 bases for V and 6 bases for J; bases not matched to a gene: 10. CDR3 amino acids: CASRPAPSGVDTQYF. DNA for the CDR3: TGTGCCAGCAGACCTGCACCTAGCGGGGTGGATACGCAGTATTTT.

This chain joins TRBV30 and TRBJ1-1, with D unresolved. V was cut by 0 bases and J by 1 base, with 9 bases left in between. The CDR3 runs to 14 residues. Germline V gene lookup returns CDR1 GTSNPN and CDR2 SVGIG (reference sequence). CDR3 loop: CAWSVSRKNTEAFF. In nucleotides, the CDR3 is TGTGCCTGGAGTGTTTCCAGGAAGAACACTGAAGCTTTCTTT.

This chain uses TRBV6-5 with TRBJ1-6; D ambiguous. Trimming shortened V by 6 bases and J by 3 bases, and 12 bases separated the two germline ends. The CDR3 sequence is 15 residues long. The germline CDR1 and CDR2 sequences are MNHEY and SVGAGI. The CDR3 DNA reads TGTGCCAGCAGCCAAAGGGCCTTCTATAATTCACCCCTCCACTTT. Its translation is CASSQRAFYNSPLHF.

The J gene is TRBJ2-1, the V gene TRBV4-1; 12 nucleotides match TRBD2. CDR3 size: 18 residues. Germline CDR1 reads MGHRA; CDR2 reads YSYEKL. Trimming removed 0 bases from V and 3 bases from J; junction bases left unmatched: 6. Written as DNA, the CDR3 is TGCGCCAGCAGCCAAGATAAGCTAGCGGGGGGGAACTACAATGAGCAGTTCTTC. Protein product: CASSQDKLAGGNYNEQFF.

This chain uses TRBV7-6 with TRBJ2-7; D possibly corresponds to TRBD2 (7 bases). Trimming cost V 5 bases and J 1 base, with 18 bases left between them. The length of the CDR3 is 16 residues. In germline, CDR1 is SGHVS, CDR2 FNYEAQ. The CDR3 sequence is CASSGHGGPPSYEQYF. CDR3 nucleotides: TGTGCCAGCAGCGGCCACGGGGGGCCACCTTCCTACGAGCAGTACTTC.

The chain joins TRBV5-5 to TRBJ1-1; no clear D gene. The CDR3 loop spans 12 amino acids. V was cut by 2 bases and J by 10 bases, with 12 bases left in between. Germline CDR1 is SGHKS and CDR2 is YYEKEE (reference sequence). The CDR3 protein is CASSFTLIGAFF. The DNA for the CDR3 is TGTGCCAGCAGCTTTACTTTGATCGGAGCTTTCTTT.